The 27 T cell receptor beta chains in this list originate from one sample, sequenced in a study of tumor-infiltrating lymphocytes in primary liver carcinoma. Synthesis of TCR beta cDNA was carried out from 450 to 650 ng total RNA with a constant-region primer. Three nested multiplex PCR rounds, a slightly modified ARM-PCR, produced the libraries for TCR beta. The study ran its first two PCR rounds for around 9 cycles each, using TRBV1-TRBV30 forward primers and a C-beta reverse primer. TCRdb re-called the multiplex PCR reads through MiXCR, storing one row per CDR3 protein. The sample holds about 300,000 distinct CDR3 sequences, over 55% seen once. The study extracted blood RNA from unsorted whole blood and also extracted germline DNA. Sequencing used peripheral blood. The receptors come from a man in his forties or fifties with primary liver carcinoma and hepatitis B virus infection.

Remarks on this clonotype: A much more abundant neighbour one base away suggests this may be a read error. This chain links TRBV12-3 or TRBV12-4 with TRBJ2-7; possibly TRBD1 for D (6 bases). The CDR3 consists of 14 residues. Deletions cut 5 bases from V and 9 bases from J, with 20 bases between. The CDR3 here is CASSQQGSVDGQYF. In DNA form, the CDR3 reads TGTGCCAGCAGTCAACAGGGCTCGGTCGACGGGCAGTACTTC.

The chain uses TRBV5-5 and TRBJ1-5; unclear D gene. Germline values: CDR1 SGHKS, CDR2 YYEKEE (reference sequence). CDR3 length: 20 residues. Trimming shortened V by 2 bases and J by 0 bases, and 24 bases separated the two germline ends. The CDR3, as DNA: TGTGCCAGCAGCTTATTTCCGGAATCCATATCTCAGTATAGCAATCAGCCCCAGCATTTT. Residues: CASSLFPESISQYSNQPQHF.

In the case of this clonotype: A much bigger clone sits one base away, suggesting this may be a read error. The chain combines TRBV12-3 or TRBV12-4 with TRBJ1-5, with TRBD1 as a possible D gene (6 bases). The end of the DNA fits TRBJ2-3 better, so the J call may be wrong. The CDR3 totals 14 residues. The CDR3 nucleotides read TGTGCCAGCAGCCCGGGGCATGGGGGCCAGCCCCAGTATTTT. Amino acid sequence: CASSPGHGGQPQYF.

This clonotype appeared many times. This chain joins TRBV4-2 and TRBJ2-1; 9 positions match TRBD2. V lost 7 bases and J lost 0; bases outside the gene matches: 13. Looked up from germline, CDR1 is LGHNA and CDR2 is YNFKEQ. The CDR3 is 18 amino acids. CDR3 protein: CASTQEWASGTSYNEQFF. CDR3 coding DNA: TGTGCCAGCACACAAGAGTGGGCTAGCGGGACCTCCTACAATGAGCAGTTCTTC.

In regard to this clonotype: This clone may be a read error of a much larger clone one base away. The gene calls are TRBV28 and TRBJ2-3; 7 nucleotides line up with TRBD2. Germline V CDR1 and CDR2: MDHEN, SYDVKM. The CDR3 has 13 residues. The CDR3 loop reads CVSGVWDQDTQYF. CDR3 DNA: TGTGTCAGCGGGGTCTGGGACCAAGATACGCAGTATTTT. The complete variable domain, with remaining parts taken from reference TRBV28 and TRBJ2-3, reads DVKVTQSSRYLVKRTGEKVFLECVQDMDHENMFWYRQDPGLGLRLIYFSYDVKMKEKGDIPEGYSVSREKKERFSLILESASTNQTSMYLCVSGVWDQDTQYFGPGTRLTVL.

This clonotype was counted once. This likely comes from a read error, as the CDR3 has no conserved phenylalanine or tryptophan at its end. The chain joins TRBV6-2 or TRBV6-3 to TRBJ2-7; 8 nucleotides match TRBD2. The germline V gene has CDR1 MNHEY and CDR2 SVGEGT. The V gene end was trimmed by 6 bases and the J gene end by 0 bases; junction bases not matched to a gene: 7. This CDR3 is 15 amino acids long. The CDR3 bases are TGTGCCAGCAGACACATCGGGACTAGCTCCTACGAGCAGTACTCC. This encodes CASRHIGTSSYEQYS.

Regarding this clonotype: The junction and the germline gene differ at one end; a read error may be behind it. This sequence joins TRBV9 and TRBJ2-7; TRBD2 might be the D (6 bases). The CDR3 is 14 amino acids. Germline V lookup: CDR1 SGDLS, CDR2 YYNGEE. The DNA for the CDR3 is TGTGCCAGTAGCGTAGCGGACTACGTGGGGGAGCAGTACTTC. Translated: CASSVADYVGEQYF.

Comment on this clonotype: At one of its ends the junction is not consistent with the germline gene, which may arise from a read error. The chain joins TRBV11-3 to TRBJ1-1; D unclear. CDR1 and CDR2 from the germline V gene are SGHNT and YENEEA. The CDR3 sequence is 13 residues long. DNA of the CDR3: TGTGCCAGCAGCTTAGGTCCAGACGCTGAGGCTTCCTTT. Translating gives CASSLGPDAEASF.

The chain links TRBV6-2 or TRBV6-3 to TRBJ2-1; the D is unclear. CDR3 length equals 14 residues. Germline-derived CDR1 and CDR2 are MNHEY and SVGEGT. V lost 3 bases to trimming and J lost 0 bases, with 6 bases between them. CDR3 DNA sequence: TGTGCCAGCAGTTATCGGTCCTCCTACAATGAGCAGTTCTTC. It specifies CASSYRSSYNEQFF.

Regarding this clonotype: A much larger clone sits a single nucleotide away, making a read error possible. This chain uses TRBV4-1 with TRBJ2-7; D is perhaps TRBD2 (5 bases). The V gene lost 0 bases and the J gene lost 9 bases, with 15 bases spanning the gap. The CDR3 extends over 14 amino acids. The germline V gene encodes CDR1 MGHRA and CDR2 YSYEKL. This CDR3 is CASSQEEKSGRQYF. DNA of the CDR3: TGCGCCAGCAGCCAAGAAGAAAAGTCGGGGAGGCAGTACTTC.

The chain employs TRBV5-1 and TRBJ2-7; D is unresolved. The ends were cut back, 0 bases at V and 2 bases at J, with 9 bases in the middle. From germline, CDR1 is SGHRS and CDR2 YFSETQ. The CDR3 consists of 14 residues. The CDR3 loop reads CASSLGHSTYEQYF. As DNA, the CDR3 is TGCGCCAGCAGCTTGGGGCACAGCACCTACGAGCAGTACTTC. Using reference TRBV5-1 and TRBJ2-7 for the parts outside the CDR3, the full variable domain is KAGVTQTPRYLIKTRGQQVTLSCSPISGHRSVSWYQQTPGQGLQFLFEYFSETQRNKGNFPGRFSGRQFSNSRSEMNVSTLELGDSALYLCASSLGHSTYEQYFGPGTRLTVT.

This clonotype was detected a few times. J is TRBJ2-1 and V is TRBV5-1; TRBD1 matches at 7 bases. The V segment lost 4 bases and the J segment 3 bases; nucleotides outside the gene matches: 7. The CDR3 consists of 15 residues. The V gene's germline CDR1 is SGHRS and CDR2 YFSETQ. CDR3 coding DNA: TGCGCCAGCAGCCTGACAGGGTTTAACTACAATGAGCAGTTCTTC. This gives the protein CASSLTGFNYNEQFF. Variable domain in full (rest from reference TRBV5-1 and TRBJ2-1): KAGVTQTPRYLIKTRGQQVTLSCSPISGHRSVSWYQQTPGQGLQFLFEYFSETQRNKGNFPGRFSGRQFSNSRSEMNVSTLELGDSALYLCASSLTGFNYNEQFFGPGTRLTVL.

This rearrangement joins TRBV20-1 to TRBJ1-6, with D tentatively TRBD1 (6 bases). This CDR3 comprises 15 residues. Germline V gene data show CDR1 as DFQATT and CDR2 as SNEGSKA (reference sequence). V was shortened by 6 bases and J by 5 bases, with 17 bases between the two germline ends. The CDR3 reads CSARFYRAHNSPLHF. The CDR3 nucleotides are TGCAGTGCAAGATTCTACAGGGCACATAATTCACCCCTCCACTTT.

There are many counts of this clonotype. This chain connects TRBV5-1 to TRBJ2-1; 11 bases are shared with TRBD2. The junction had 6 bases not matched to a gene; V was cut back by 1 base and J by 6 bases. Per the germline V gene, CDR1 is SGHRS and CDR2 is YFSETQ. The CDR3 contains 16 residues. For the CDR3, the DNA is TGCGCCAGCAGCTTGACGTTAGCGGGAGGGCCCAATGAGCAGTTCTTC. It specifies CASSLTLAGGPNEQFF. Full variable domain (remainder filled in from reference TRBV5-1 and TRBJ2-1): KAGVTQTPRYLIKTRGQQVTLSCSPISGHRSVSWYQQTPGQGLQFLFEYFSETQRNKGNFPGRFSGRQFSNSRSEMNVSTLELGDSALYLCASSLTLAGGPNEQFFGPGTRLTVL.

This rearrangement joins TRBV7-9 to TRBJ2-1, with D possibly matching TRBD2 (5 bases). Germline-derived CDR1 and CDR2 are SEHNR and FQNEAQ (reference sequence). The CDR3 length is 14 residues. The germline V and J ends were trimmed by 3 bases and 5 bases, with 11 bases remaining between them. In nucleotides, the CDR3 is TGTGCCAGCAGCTTGCCAGACGGGGACAATGAGCAGTTCTTC. Translating it yields CASSLPDGDNEQFF.

This chain links TRBV18 with TRBJ2-7; D gene ambiguous. CDR1 KGHSH and CDR2 LQKENI come from the germline V gene. V lost 3 bases and J 4 bases, leaving 16 bases between the germline ends. The CDR3 length is 15 residues. CDR3 loop: CASSPTGPLGYEQYF. The CDR3, as DNA: TGTGCCAGCTCACCGACCGGGCCCCTCGGATACGAGCAGTACTTC.

This clonotype was counted only a few times. This may be a read error, as it is one base from a much larger clone. The rearrangement links TRBV29-1 to TRBJ1-2; D is perhaps TRBD1 (6 bases). Per the germline V gene, CDR1 is SQVTM and CDR2 is ANQGSEA. The CDR3 consists of 16 residues. The CDR3 region is CNVEGVGTSTNYGYTF. The CDR3 nucleotides read TGCAACGTTGAAGGGGTGGGGACATCTACTAACTATGGCTACACCTTC.

This clonotype was seen a handful of times. CDR3 region: CASSFGGRIYEQFF. The CDR3 DNA reads TGCGCCAGCAGCTTTGGCGGGAGAATCTATGAGCAGTTCTTC. The chain has TRBV5-1 and TRBJ2-1; the match to TRBD2 covers 7 bases. Germline CDR1 SGHRS, CDR2 YFSETQ. The trim removed 2 bases at V and 8 bases at J, leaving 7 bases unmatched. The CDR3 consists of 14 residues.

This rearrangement joins TRBV11-1 to TRBJ2-2; D is ambiguous. The germline V gene encodes CDR1 SGHAT and CDR2 FQDESV (reference sequence). V was clipped by 5 bases and J by 7 bases, with 11 bases between them. The CDR3 totals 13 residues. CDR3 region: CASSTNQNGELFF. CDR3 sequence (DNA): TGTGCCAGCAGCACAAACCAGAACGGGGAGCTGTTTTTT.

About this clonotype: Being one base from a much bigger clone, this may be a read error. This chain uses TRBV29-1 with TRBJ1-3; a possible D gene is TRBD1 (6 bases). This CDR3 is 13 amino acids long. Germline V gives CDR1 SQVTM, CDR2 ANQGSEA. The CDR3, as DNA: TGCAGCGCCCGGACGGGGGCTGGAAACATCATATATTTT. As protein: CSARTGAGNIIYF.

CDR3 DNA: TGTGCCAGTAGGTTAGCGGGGCGCTACGAGCAGTACTTC. Amino acids: CASRLAGRYEQYF. The V and J genes are TRBV6-1 and TRBJ2-7; TRBD2 agrees at 8 bases. Trimming took 9 bases from V and 3 from J; bases not matched to a gene: 7. The CDR3 contains 13 residues. From germline, CDR1 is MNHNS and CDR2 SASEGT.

Concerning this clonotype itself: One end of the junction fails to match germline, which may point to a read error. The rearrangement uses TRBV29-1 and TRBJ2-7; a possible D gene is TRBD2 (6 bases). Germline CDR1 SQVTM, CDR2 ANQGSEA. CDR3 length: 13 residues. Written as DNA, the CDR3 is TGCAACGCTATAACCGGGAGCTCCTACGAGCAGCACTTC. Its protein is CNAITGSSYEQHF.

This clonotype was counted ten times or more. The rearrangement joins TRBV6-2 or TRBV6-3 to TRBJ2-1; 11 bases match TRBD2. The CDR3 has 18 amino acids. V shed 8 bases, J shed 0 bases, and the junction held 12 bases outside the gene matches. The germline V gene encodes CDR1 MNHEY and CDR2 SVGEGT. The CDR3 loop reads CASRGTSGSLSSYNEQFF. CDR3 sequence (DNA): TGTGCCAGCCGCGGGACTAGCGGTTCCTTAAGCTCCTACAATGAGCAGTTCTTC.

The chain employs TRBV28 and TRBJ2-3; perhaps TRBD2 as D (5 bases). CDR3 length equals 14 residues. Germline V CDR1 and CDR2: MDHEN, SYDVKM. Trimming removed 3 bases from V and 5 bases from J, with 12 bases in between. This CDR3 reads CASSFRLRGDTQYF. The CDR3 bases are TGTGCCAGCAGTTTCCGCCTCCGGGGAGATACGCAGTATTTT. Together with reference TRBV28 and TRBJ2-3, the CDR3 gives the full variable domain: DVKVTQSSRYLVKRTGEKVFLECVQDMDHENMFWYRQDPGLGLRLIYFSYDVKMKEKGDIPEGYSVSREKKERFSLILESASTNQTSMYLCASSFRLRGDTQYFGPGTRLTVL.

Regarding this clonotype: The missing conserved phenylalanine or tryptophan at the end of this CDR3 makes a read error likely. This rearrangement joins TRBV11-1 to TRBJ1-1, with TRBD1 as a possible D gene (6 bases). Trimming removed 3 bases at V and 4 bases at J, with 12 bases between. Germline lookup yields CDR1 SGHAT and CDR2 FQDESV (reference sequence). The CDR3 has 14 amino acids. CDR3 bases: TGTGCCAGCAGCTTCGGCCAGGGGACCACTGAAGCTTTCTCT. Protein: CASSFGQGTTEAFS.

Worth noting for this clonotype: At one end, the junction sequence differs from germline, possibly due to a read error. The chain combines TRBV12-3 or TRBV12-4 with TRBJ2-7, with 11 bases identical to TRBD2. CDR3 length: 17 residues. The CDR3 sequence: CASSLAGGASGIYKQYF. CDR3 DNA sequence: TGTGCCAGCAGCTTAGCGGGAGGGGCTAGCGGGATTTACAAGCAGTACTTC.

The sample holds many counts of this clonotype. The gene calls are TRBV5-5 and TRBJ2-5, with D possibly being TRBD2 (6 bases). The CDR3 runs 14 residues. V lost 5 bases to trimming and J lost 2 bases, with 13 bases between them. The germline CDR1 and CDR2 sequences are SGHKS and YYEKEE (reference sequence). DNA of the CDR3: TGTGCCAGCAGGTCCGGGACTGTACAAGAGACCCAGTACTTC. Amino acid sequence: CASRSGTVQETQYF.